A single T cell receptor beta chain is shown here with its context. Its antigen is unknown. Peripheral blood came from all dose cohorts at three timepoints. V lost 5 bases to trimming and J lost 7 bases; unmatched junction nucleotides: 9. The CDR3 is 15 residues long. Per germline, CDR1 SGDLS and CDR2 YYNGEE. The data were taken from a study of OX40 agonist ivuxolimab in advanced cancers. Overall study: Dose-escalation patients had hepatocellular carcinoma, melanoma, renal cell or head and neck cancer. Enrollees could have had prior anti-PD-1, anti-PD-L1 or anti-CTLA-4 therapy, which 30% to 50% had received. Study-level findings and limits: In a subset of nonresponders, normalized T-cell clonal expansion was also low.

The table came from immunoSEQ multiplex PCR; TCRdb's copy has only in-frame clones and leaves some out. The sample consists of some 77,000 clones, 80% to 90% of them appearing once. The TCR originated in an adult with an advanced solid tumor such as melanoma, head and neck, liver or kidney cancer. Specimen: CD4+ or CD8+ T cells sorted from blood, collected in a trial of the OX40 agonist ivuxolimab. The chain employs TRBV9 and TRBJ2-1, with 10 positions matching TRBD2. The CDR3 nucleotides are TGTGCCAGCAGGGAACCCGGACTAGCGGTGAATGAGCAGTTCTTC. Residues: CASREPGLAVNEQFF. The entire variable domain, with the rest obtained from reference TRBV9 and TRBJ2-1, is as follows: DSGVTQTPKHLITATGQRVTLRCSPRSGDLSVYWYQQSLDQGLQFLIQYYNGEERAKGNILERFSAQQFPDLHSELNLSSLELGDSALYFCASREPGLAVNEQFFGPGTRLTVL.